This entry concerns a single T cell receptor (beta chain). The data were produced by immunoSEQ multiplex PCR, yet TCRdb's version contains in-frame clones alone and is incomplete. This sample carries 100,000 to 150,000 clones, over 80% of them seen once, and the ten largest clones take 12%. This sample stems from a study of blood T cell repertoires in COVID-19. Study-level information: Sites across the United States, Italy and Spain contributed samples from acute and convalescent COVID-19. PBMCs, B-cell-depleted T cells, or T cells were the source of the cDNA or gDNA that made up the material.

The length of the CDR3 is 14 residues. The V gene's germline CDR1 is MNHEY and CDR2 SVGAGI. V lost 5 bases, J lost 6 bases, and 7 bases stayed unmatched. Sequencing input: peripheral blood. This chain joins TRBV6-5 and TRBJ1-2, with TRBD1 matching over 9 bases. The receptor was isolated from a man aged 60 to 69 with acute or convalescent COVID-19. The CDR3 here is CASSLQGARHGYTF. CDR3 sequence (DNA): TGTGCCAGCAGTCTACAGGGGGCGCGGCATGGCTACACCTTC.